These 3 T cell receptor beta chains came from one sample sequenced in a study of blood T cell repertoires in COVID-19. The assay was immunoSEQ multiplex PCR, and TCRdb's table has in-frame clones only and misses some. Of 150,000 to 200,000 clones in the sample, 86% were seen once. Sequencing was done on a sample of peripheral blood. These receptors all stem from a man aged 18 to 29 with acute or convalescent COVID-19.

This rearrangement joins TRBV7-2 to TRBJ1-2, with D possibly matching TRBD1 (5 bases). The CDR3 extends over 17 amino acids. Germline CDR1 and CDR2: SGHTA and FQGNSA. V lost 5 bases and J 4 bases, leaving 23 bases between the germline ends. CDR3 loop: CASSLSLGGSPSYGYTF. The CDR3 DNA reads TGTGCCAGCAGCCTTTCTTTGGGGGGTTCGCCTTCCTATGGCTACACCTTC.

This clone was seen a few times. The rearrangement joins TRBV28 to TRBJ1-4; 7 bases align to TRBD1. This CDR3 is 15 amino acids long. Germline lookup yields CDR1 MDHEN and CDR2 SYDVKM. J gave up 8 bases and V 4 bases, and 10 bases lay outside the gene matches. CDR3: CASSSTDRAREKLFF. CDR3 bases: TGTGCCAGCAGTTCGACTGACAGGGCGCGAGAAAAACTGTTTTTT.

This clone was detected once. The rearrangement uses TRBV5-4 and TRBJ2-3, with D possibly TRBD1 on 6 matching bases. The CDR3 loop spans 16 amino acids. Trimming removed 4 bases from V and 2 bases from J, with 17 bases in between. Germline V gives CDR1 SGHNT, CDR2 YYREEE (reference sequence). The CDR3 DNA reads as TGTGCCAGCAGCCATCTTACAGGGACCCACACAGATACGCAGTATTTT. Protein sequence: CASSHLTGTHTDTQYF.